The 13 T cell receptor beta chains reported below all come from one sample, sequenced in a study of T cell clones after liver transplantation. Using immunoSEQ multiplex PCR, the repertoire was profiled, and TCRdb retains in-frame clones only, with some absent. The sample consists of more than 75,000 clones, 70% to 85% of them appearing once. The sequences come from CD4+ T cells from blood, collected roughly 3.5 years after liver transplant. The receptors here all came from a human patient who received a liver transplant. Some T cells may possibly be graft donor cells.

V usage is TRBV27 and J usage is TRBJ1-5, with D perhaps matching TRBD1 (5 bases). CDR1 and CDR2 (germline): MNHEY, SMNVEV (reference sequence). V lost 6 bases and J lost 5, with 11 bases in between. The CDR3 contains 13 residues. CDR3 in DNA: TGTGCCAGCAGGGACAACGTATATCAGCCCCAGCATTTT. This encodes CASRDNVYQPQHF.

This clone was seen once. CDR3 protein: CASRSGRAAETQYF. CDR3 nucleotides: TGTGCCAGCAGGAGCGGGAGGGCCGCAGAGACCCAGTACTTC. V gene TRBV6-6 combines with J gene TRBJ2-5; the match to TRBD2 covers 10 bases. Trimming cost V 6 bases and J 4 bases; bases outside gene matches: 5. Germline V gene data show CDR1 as MNHNY and CDR2 as SVGAGI (reference sequence). This CDR3 region has 14 residues.

The chain links TRBV7-2 to TRBJ2-2, with 9 bases fitting TRBD1. Per germline, CDR1 SGHTA and CDR2 FQGNSA. V lost 5 bases to trimming and J lost 4 bases; unmatched junction nucleotides: 8. This CDR3 region has 16 residues. In DNA form, the CDR3 reads TGTGCCAGCAGCCAACAGGGGGCGCACGGCACCGGGGAGCTGTTTTTT. Translated: CASSQQGAHGTGELFF.

This chain joins TRBV19 and TRBJ2-1; TRBD2 is a possible D gene (7 bases). The CDR3 is made up of 14 amino acids. Germline loops: CDR1 LNHDA, CDR2 SQIVND (reference sequence). V lost 2 bases, J lost 4 bases, and 9 bases lay in between. CDR3: CASSISGTYNEQFF. CDR3 sequence (DNA): TGTGCCAGTAGTATAAGCGGGACATACAATGAGCAGTTCTTC. Full variable domain (remainder filled in from reference TRBV19 and TRBJ2-1): DGGITQSPKYLFRKEGQNVTLSCEQNLNHDAMYWYRQDPGQGLRLIYYSQIVNDFQKGDIAEGYSVSREKKESFPLTVTSAQKNPTAFYLCASSISGTYNEQFFGPGTRLTVL.

The rearrangement links TRBV10-3 to TRBJ2-7, with a possible D match to TRBD1 (6 bases). V shed 10 bases and J shed 4 bases, with 20 bases lying between them. Germline V CDR1 and CDR2: ENHRY, SYGVKD. This CDR3 is built from 14 residues. The CDR3 is CASSPRGAGYEQYF. The CDR3 DNA reads as TGTGCCAGCAGCCCCAGGGGCGCAGGGTACGAGCAGTACTTC.

The chain links TRBV7-2 to TRBJ2-1, with 13 positions matching TRBD2. Per the germline V gene, CDR1 is SGHTA and CDR2 is FQGNSA. V shed 5 bases, J shed 10 bases, and the junction held 8 bases outside the gene matches. The CDR3 extends over 15 amino acids. The CDR3 DNA reads as TGTGCCAGCAGCCTTGGACTAGCGGGAGTATTAGAGCAGTTCTTC. Its translation is CASSLGLAGVLEQFF.

The chain combines TRBV9 with TRBJ2-1, with 8 positions matching TRBD2. Trimming cost V 2 bases and J 2 bases; bases outside gene matches: 12. Germline CDR1 and CDR2: SGDLS and YYNGEE. The CDR3 has 18 residues. This CDR3 is CASSVAGTRGGAYNEQFF. As DNA, the CDR3 is TGTGCCAGCAGCGTCGCCGGGACTAGAGGAGGGGCCTACAATGAGCAGTTCTTC.

The genes are TRBV7-9 and TRBJ2-7; 7 nucleotides line up with TRBD1. The CDR3 is 14 residues long. The junction had 9 bases not matched to a gene; V was cut back by 3 bases and J by 7 bases. The germline V gene encodes CDR1 SEHNR and CDR2 FQNEAQ (reference sequence). The CDR3 nucleotides read TGTGCCAGCAGCTTCGGGACAGCACCTAGAGAGCAGTACTTC. The encoded protein is CASSFGTAPREQYF.

This clone was observed a few times. The chain is built from TRBV5-6 and TRBJ2-7; the match to TRBD1 covers 9 bases. The V segment lost 3 bases and the J segment 5 bases; nucleotides outside the gene matches: 9. Germline lookup yields CDR1 SGHDT and CDR2 YYEEEE. This CDR3 is built from 15 residues. The CDR3 sequence is CASSYPGQGRHEQYF. CDR3 sequence (DNA): TGTGCCAGCAGCTACCCGGGACAGGGACGTCACGAGCAGTACTTC.

The chain recombines TRBV19 with TRBJ1-5; no reliable D call. The ends were cut back, 1 base at V and 3 bases at J, with 13 bases in the middle. From germline, CDR1 is LNHDA and CDR2 SQIVND (reference sequence). The CDR3 is 16 residues long. The CDR3 DNA reads as TGTGCCAGTAGTATAGTTGAAGTTGCCCCCAATCAGCCCCAGCATTTT. Amino acids: CASSIVEVAPNQPQHF.

This clone was detected once. The V call is TRBV11-2, the J call TRBJ1-2, with TRBD1 matching over 9 bases. From germline, CDR1 is SGHAT and CDR2 FQNNGV. V gave up 3 bases and J gave up 6 bases; unmatched junction bases: 8. The CDR3 has 15 amino acids. The CDR3 coding sequence is TGTGCCAGCAGCTTCCACAGGGGGCGAGGCGATGGCTACACCTTC. Residues: CASSFHRGRGDGYTF.

This chain joins TRBV2 and TRBJ2-5; D possibly uses TRBD1 or TRBD2 (5 bases each). From germline, CDR1 is SNHLY and CDR2 FYNNEI. The V end lost 5 bases, the J end lost 2 bases, and 18 bases lay between the germline ends. CDR3 length: 16 residues. The DNA for the CDR3 is TGTGCCAGCAGTCCCCGAGGATGGGGACCACAAGAGACCCAGTACTTC. This gives the protein CASSPRGWGPQETQYF.

The chain couples TRBV9 to TRBJ2-5; TRBD2 agrees at 13 bases. This CDR3 comprises 18 residues. In germline, CDR1 is SGDLS, CDR2 YYNGEE. V gave up 4 bases and J gave up 2 bases; unmatched junction bases: 11. CDR3 in amino acids: CASSTRLAGGLEQETQYF. CDR3 DNA: TGTGCCAGCAGCACTCGACTAGCGGGAGGCCTAGAGCAAGAGACCCAGTACTTC. Combining the CDR3 with reference TRBV9 and TRBJ2-5 gives the whole variable domain DSGVTQTPKHLITATGQRVTLRCSPRSGDLSVYWYQQSLDQGLQFLIQYYNGEERAKGNILERFSAQQFPDLHSELNLSSLELGDSALYFCASSTRLAGGLEQETQYFGPGTRLLVL.